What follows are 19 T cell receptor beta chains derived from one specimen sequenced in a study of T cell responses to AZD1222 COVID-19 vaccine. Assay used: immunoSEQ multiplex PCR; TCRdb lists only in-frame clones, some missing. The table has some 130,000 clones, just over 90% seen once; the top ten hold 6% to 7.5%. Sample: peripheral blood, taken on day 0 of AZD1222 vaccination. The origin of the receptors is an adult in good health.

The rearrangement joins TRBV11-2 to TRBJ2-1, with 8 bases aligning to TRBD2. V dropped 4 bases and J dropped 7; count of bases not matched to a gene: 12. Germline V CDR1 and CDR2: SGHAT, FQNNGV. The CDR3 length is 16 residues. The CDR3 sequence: CASSSLDGGAINEQFF. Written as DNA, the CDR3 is TGTGCCAGCAGCTCCCTGGACGGGGGGGCGATAAATGAGCAGTTCTTC.

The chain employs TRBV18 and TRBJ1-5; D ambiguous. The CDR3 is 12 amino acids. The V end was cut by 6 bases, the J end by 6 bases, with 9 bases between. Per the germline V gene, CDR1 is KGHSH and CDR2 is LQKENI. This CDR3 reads CASSREGQPQHF. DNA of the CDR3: TGTGCCAGCTCGCGGGAGGGTCAGCCCCAGCATTTT.

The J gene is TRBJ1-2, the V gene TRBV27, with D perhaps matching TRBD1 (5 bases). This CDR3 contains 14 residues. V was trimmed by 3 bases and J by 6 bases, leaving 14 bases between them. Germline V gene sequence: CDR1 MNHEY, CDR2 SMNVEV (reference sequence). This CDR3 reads CASSFEQGNHGYTF. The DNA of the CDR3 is TGTGCCAGCAGTTTTGAGCAGGGAAATCATGGCTACACCTTC.

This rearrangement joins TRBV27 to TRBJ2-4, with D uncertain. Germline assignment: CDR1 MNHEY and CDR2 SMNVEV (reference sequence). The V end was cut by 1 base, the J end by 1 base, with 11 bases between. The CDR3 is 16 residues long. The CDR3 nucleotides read TGTGCCAGCAGTTTATGGATGGGTGGGGCCAAAAACATTCAGTACTTC. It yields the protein CASSLWMGGAKNIQYF.

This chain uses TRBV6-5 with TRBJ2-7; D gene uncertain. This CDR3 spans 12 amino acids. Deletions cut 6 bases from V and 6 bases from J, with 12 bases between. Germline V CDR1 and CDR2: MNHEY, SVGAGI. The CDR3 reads CASRGPAGEQYF. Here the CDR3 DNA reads TGTGCCAGCAGAGGACCGGCCGGCGAGCAGTACTTC.

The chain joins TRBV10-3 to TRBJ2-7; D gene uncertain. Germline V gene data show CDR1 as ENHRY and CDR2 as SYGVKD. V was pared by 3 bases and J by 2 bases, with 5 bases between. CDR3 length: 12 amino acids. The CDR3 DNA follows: TGTGCCATCAGTGATGGGACCTACGAGCAGTACTTC. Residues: CAISDGTYEQYF.

Here the CDR3 reads CASSQDALGYAEAFF. CDR3 nucleotides: TGCGCCAGCAGCCAAGACGCATTGGGGTATGCTGAAGCTTTCTTT. The chain couples TRBV4-3 to TRBJ1-1; unclear D gene. Trimming pared 0 bases from V and 6 bases from J, leaving 14 bases between. This CDR3 contains 15 residues. The germline V gene has CDR1 LGHNA and CDR2 YSLEER.

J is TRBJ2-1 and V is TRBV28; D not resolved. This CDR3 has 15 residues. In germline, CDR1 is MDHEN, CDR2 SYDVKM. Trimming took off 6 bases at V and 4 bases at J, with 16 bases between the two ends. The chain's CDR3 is CASSPRWAVYNEQFF. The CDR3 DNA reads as TGTGCCAGCAGCCCCCGGTGGGCAGTATACAATGAGCAGTTCTTC. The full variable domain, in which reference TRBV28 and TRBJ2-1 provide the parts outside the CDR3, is DVKVTQSSRYLVKRTGEKVFLECVQDMDHENMFWYRQDPGLGLRLIYFSYDVKMKEKGDIPEGYSVSREKKERFSLILESASTNQTSMYLCASSPRWAVYNEQFFGPGTRLTVL.

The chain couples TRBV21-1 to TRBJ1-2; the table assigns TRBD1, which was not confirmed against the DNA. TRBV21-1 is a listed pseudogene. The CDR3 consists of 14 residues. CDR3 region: CASSTRQGNYGYTF. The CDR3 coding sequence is TGTGCCAGCAGCACCCGACAGGGTAACTATGGCTACACCTTC.

DNA for the CDR3: TGTGCCAGCAGTTACTCGAACACCGGGGAGCTGTTTTTT. It yields the protein CASSYSNTGELFF. This chain links TRBV6-5 with TRBJ2-2; unclear D gene. V was pared by 0 bases and J by 1 base, with 0 bases between. The CDR3 runs 13 residues. CDR1 and CDR2 from the germline V gene are MNHEY and SVGAGI.

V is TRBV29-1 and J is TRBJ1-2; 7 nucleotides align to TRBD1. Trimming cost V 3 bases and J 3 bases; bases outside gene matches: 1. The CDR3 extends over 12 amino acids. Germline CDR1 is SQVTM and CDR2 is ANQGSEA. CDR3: CSVEQGDYGYTF. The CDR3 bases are TGCAGCGTTGAGCAGGGGGACTATGGCTACACCTTC.

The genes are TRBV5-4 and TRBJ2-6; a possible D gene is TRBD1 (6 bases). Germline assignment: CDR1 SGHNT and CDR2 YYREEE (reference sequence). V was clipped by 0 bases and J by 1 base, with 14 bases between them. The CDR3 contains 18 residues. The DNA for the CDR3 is TGTGCCAGCAGCTTGGTACAGGGAATATTGTCTGGGGCCAACGTCCTGACTTTC. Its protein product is CASSLVQGILSGANVLTF.

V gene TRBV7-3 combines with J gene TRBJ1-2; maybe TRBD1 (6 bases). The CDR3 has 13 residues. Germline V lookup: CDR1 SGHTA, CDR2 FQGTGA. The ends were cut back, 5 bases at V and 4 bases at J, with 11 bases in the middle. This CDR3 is CASSPGDSYGYTF. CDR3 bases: TGTGCCAGCAGCCCAGGGGACTCCTATGGCTACACCTTC.

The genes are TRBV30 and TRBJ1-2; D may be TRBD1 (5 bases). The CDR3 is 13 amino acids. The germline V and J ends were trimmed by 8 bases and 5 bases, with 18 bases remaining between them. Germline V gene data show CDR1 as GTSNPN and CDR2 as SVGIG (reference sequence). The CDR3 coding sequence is TGTGCCGGAAACCAGGGTTTTTGGTATGGCTACACCTTC. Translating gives CAGNQGFWYGYTF.

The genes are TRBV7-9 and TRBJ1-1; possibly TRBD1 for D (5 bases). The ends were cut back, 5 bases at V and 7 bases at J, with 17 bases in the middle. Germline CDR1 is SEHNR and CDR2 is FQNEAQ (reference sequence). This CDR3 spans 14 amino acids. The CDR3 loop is CASSPPGGGIEAFF. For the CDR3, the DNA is TGTGCCAGCAGCCCCCCCGGGGGAGGGATTGAAGCTTTCTTT.

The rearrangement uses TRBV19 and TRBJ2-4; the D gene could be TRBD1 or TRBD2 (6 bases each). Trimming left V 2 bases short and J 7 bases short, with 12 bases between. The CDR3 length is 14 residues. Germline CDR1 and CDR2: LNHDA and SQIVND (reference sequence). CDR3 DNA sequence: TGTGCCAGTAGTATACGACTAGGGGGGAACATTCAGTACTTC. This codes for CASSIRLGGNIQYF.

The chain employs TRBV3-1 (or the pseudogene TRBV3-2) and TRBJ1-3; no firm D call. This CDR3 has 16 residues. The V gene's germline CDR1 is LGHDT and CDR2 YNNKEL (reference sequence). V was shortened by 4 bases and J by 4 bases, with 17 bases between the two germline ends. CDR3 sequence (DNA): TGTGCCAGCAGCCGGATGATGGGTACAACAGGAAACACCATATATTTT. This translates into CASSRMMGTTGNTIYF.

The CDR3 reads CASSADISYEQYF. The CDR3 nucleotides are TGCGCCAGCAGTGCGGACATCTCCTACGAGCAGTACTTC. The genes are TRBV10-2 and TRBJ2-7, with D possibly TRBD1 on 5 matching bases. The CDR3 length is 13 residues. CDR1 and CDR2 from the germline V gene are WSHSY and SAAADI. Trimming shortened V by 4 bases and J by 0 bases, and 7 bases separated the two germline ends.

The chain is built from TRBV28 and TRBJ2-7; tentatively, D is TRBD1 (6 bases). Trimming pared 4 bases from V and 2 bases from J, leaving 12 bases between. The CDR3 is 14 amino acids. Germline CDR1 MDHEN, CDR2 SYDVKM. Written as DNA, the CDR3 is TGTGCCAGCAGTTGGCAGGGGTTAACCTACGAGCAGTACTTC. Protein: CASSWQGLTYEQYF.